What follows is one T cell receptor beta chain and its context. Its antigen is not known. The CDR3 is 17 amino acids. Germline V lookup: CDR1 MDHEN, CDR2 SYDVKM. The V segment lost 6 bases and the J segment 4 bases; nucleotides outside the gene matches: 10. This record comes from a study of graft-versus-host responses after intestinal transplantation. Study at large: Anti-thymocyte globulin served as induction for all recipients, who then took tacrolimus and steroids for about three years.

TCRdb keeps only in-frame clones here, not all; method: immunoSEQ multiplex PCR. The sample shows tens of thousands of clones, over 90% of them seen only once. Notes on the study in general: The study found high graft-versus-host to host-versus-graft clonal ratios in allografts of patients with graft-donor T cell macrochimerism. Ileal or blood samples showed some GvH clones first, and such clones were also found in recipient marrow. With peak circulating GvH clone levels came an association with early post-transplant HvG declines.

The chain joins TRBV28 to TRBJ2-2, with TRBD2 matching over 11 bases. This material consisted of unstimulated CD8+ T cells sorted from spleen or lymph node cells, taken before transplant. The sequence came from a human donor who was the organ donor for an intestinal transplant. The CDR3 here is CASRWDRLAGFTGELFF. The CDR3 coding sequence is TGTGCCAGCAGGTGGGATCGACTAGCGGGATTCACCGGGGAGCTGTTTTTT.